The T cell receptor beta chain under discussion was sequenced for a study of response to subunit inactivated influenza vaccine. Findings and caveats of the study: Authors suggested seasonal influenza vaccinations each recruit few new T cells.

Of note for this clonotype: Its antigen is unidentified.

The V and J ends lost 5 bases and 0 bases respectively, with 11 bases between them. The CDR3 contains 15 residues. Germline-derived CDR1 and CDR2 are MDHEN and SYDVKM. TCRdb fed the RT-PCR reads into MiXCR, producing one record per CDR3 protein. The sample lists under 800,000 distinct CDR3 sequences, over 11% occurring once. The origin of this receptor is a man aged 50-60 years who received an inactivated influenza vaccine. The source material was PBMCs from blood, sampled less than 15 days before vaccination. The chain uses TRBV28 and TRBJ1-3; no definite D call. CDR3 protein: CASSAGRLSGNTIYF. CDR3 bases: TGTGCCAGCAGTGCCGGACGTCTCTCTGGAAACACCATATATTTT.